This TCR beta chain was sequenced for a study of blood T cell repertoires in COVID-19. Profiled with immunoSEQ multiplex PCR; TCRdb holds only in-frame clones, not every one. The data contain about 350,000 clones, approximately 91% of them singletons. The CDR3 has 12 amino acids. Trimming removed 10 bases at V and 4 bases at J, with 13 bases between. The germline V gene encodes CDR1 ENHRY and CDR2 SYGVKD. Recruits, aged about 18 to 89 years, lived in 24 US areas. The rearrangement uses TRBV10-3 and TRBJ1-1; TRBD1 is a possible D gene (5 bases). The TCR comes from a woman aged 25 to 39 who had been exposed to COVID-19. The sample consisted of PBMCs or T cells enriched from blood (not recorded which). The CDR3, as DNA: TGTGCCACTCAGACAGATTCCACTGAAGCTTTCTTT. Its translation: CATQTDSTEAFF.